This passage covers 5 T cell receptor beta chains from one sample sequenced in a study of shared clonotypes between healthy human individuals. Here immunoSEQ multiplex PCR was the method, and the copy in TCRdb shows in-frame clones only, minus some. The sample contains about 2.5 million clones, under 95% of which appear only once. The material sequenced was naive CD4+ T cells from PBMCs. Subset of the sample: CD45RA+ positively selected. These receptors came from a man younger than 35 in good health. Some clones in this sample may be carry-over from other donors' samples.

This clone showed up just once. CDR3 nucleotide sequence: TGTGCCAGCAGCGATAAAGACAGGGGGGACACTGAAGCTTTCTTT. Translation: CASSDKDRGDTEAFF. V usage is TRBV5-4 and J usage is TRBJ1-1; 9 nucleotides match TRBD1. After removal of 4 bases from V and 3 bases from J, the junction contained 7 bases not matched to a gene. The CDR3 runs 15 residues. In germline, CDR1 is SGHNT, CDR2 YYREEE (reference sequence).

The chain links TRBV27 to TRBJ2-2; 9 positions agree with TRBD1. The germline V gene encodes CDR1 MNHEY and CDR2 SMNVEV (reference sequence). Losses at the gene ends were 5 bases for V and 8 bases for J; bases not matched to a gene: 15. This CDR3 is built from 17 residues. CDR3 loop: CASSQYVWDRVGGELFF. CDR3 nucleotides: TGTGCCAGCAGTCAGTATGTTTGGGACAGGGTGGGAGGGGAGCTGTTTTTT.

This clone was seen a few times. CDR3 bases: TGCAGCGTTGCACATGGCATGAACACTGAAGCTTTCTTT. Its translation is CSVAHGMNTEAFF. V and J are TRBV29-1 and TRBJ1-1; D remains ambiguous. The CDR3 spans 13 residues. Germline lookup yields CDR1 SQVTM and CDR2 ANQGSEA. Trimming took off 4 bases at V and 0 bases at J, with 9 bases between the two ends.

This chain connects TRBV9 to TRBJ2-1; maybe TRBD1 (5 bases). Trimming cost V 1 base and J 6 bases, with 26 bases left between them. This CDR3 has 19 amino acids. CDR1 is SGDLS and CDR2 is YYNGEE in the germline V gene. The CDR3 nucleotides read TGTGCCAGCAGCGTACTTGAAGGGATAAGGGGAAGGATGGGCAATGAGCAGTTCTTC. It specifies CASSVLEGIRGRMGNEQFF.

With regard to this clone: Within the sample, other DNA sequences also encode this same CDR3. The CDR3 is CASSYSWETQYF. The CDR3 bases are TGTGCCAGCAGTTACTCGTGGGAGACCCAGTACTTC. The chain recombines TRBV6-5 with TRBJ2-5; D unresolved. Germline CDR1 and CDR2: MNHEY and SVGAGI. The CDR3 spans 12 residues. Trimming left V 0 bases short and J 5 bases short, with 4 bases between.